This T cell receptor beta chain is from a study of blood T cell repertoires in COVID-19. In the study overall: The origin of the acute and convalescent COVID-19 samples was the United States, Italy and Spain.

The CDR3 spans 16 residues. Trimming left V 0 bases short and J 0 bases short, with 12 bases between. Germline V CDR1 and CDR2: MNHNY, SVGAGI (reference sequence). Assay used: immunoSEQ multiplex PCR; TCRdb lists only in-frame clones, some missing. The sample lists tens of thousands of clones, about 91% seen once, with 9.5% to 15% in the top ten. The source material was peripheral blood. The receptor comes from a man aged 65-85 years with active or convalescent COVID-19. The V and J genes are TRBV6-6 and TRBJ2-7; no clear D. Here the CDR3 reads CASSYSSSSSSYEQYF. CDR3 in DNA: TGTGCCAGCAGTTACTCCTCGTCCTCCAGCTCCTACGAGCAGTACTTC.